The 20 T cell receptor beta chains listed next were all sequenced from one sample in a study of monozygotic twins with inflammatory bowel disease. TCRdb reanalyzed the 5' RACE reads and collapses them to one entry per CDR3 protein, without DNA. The listing contains approximately 150,000 distinct CDR3 sequences. The source material was blood. Every receptor here comes from a human donor with ulcerative colitis or Crohn's disease, or a healthy co-twin of an affected twin (not recorded which).

The genes are TRBV19 and TRBJ2-1; TCRdb's D gene call, TRBD1, goes unchecked for lack of DNA. The CDR3 length is 17 residues. Germline CDR1 LNHDA, CDR2 SQIVND (reference sequence). The CDR3 protein is CASSHDGDGPPGNEQFF.

This sequence joins TRBV5-1 and TRBJ2-6. The CDR3 is 17 residues long. Per germline, CDR1 SGHRS and CDR2 YFSETQ. The CDR3 sequence: CASSLTIQGSGANVLTF.

The V gene is TRBV5-1, the J gene TRBJ1-1. Germline lookup yields CDR1 SGHRS and CDR2 YFSETQ. This CDR3 spans 14 amino acids. CDR3 residues: CASSALTEGSEAFF. The variable domain in full, with the rest retrieved from reference TRBV5-1 and TRBJ1-1, is KAGVTQTPRYLIKTRGQQVTLSCSPISGHRSVSWYQQTPGQGLQFLFEYFSETQRNKGNFPGRFSGRQFSNSRSEMNVSTLELGDSALYLCASSALTEGSEAFFGQGTRLTVV.

The V gene is TRBV28, the J gene TRBJ2-5; TCRdb designates TRBD2, a call that cannot be tested without DNA. This CDR3 is built from 15 residues. The V gene's germline CDR1 is MDHEN and CDR2 SYDVKM. The CDR3 protein is CASSLSAGGQQTQYF.

The rearrangement uses TRBV4-3 and TRBJ2-7; TCRdb returns TRBD1, unconfirmable since there is no DNA. The CDR3 loop spans 15 amino acids. Per the germline V gene, CDR1 is LGHNA and CDR2 is YSLEER. Here the CDR3 reads CASSHLRVGDDEQYF.

The rearrangement uses TRBV12-3 or TRBV12-4 and TRBJ1-5; the TCRdb call, TRBD1, lacks DNA for checking. The CDR3 totals 15 residues. The CDR3 loop reads CASSWDGFSNQPQHF.

The J gene is TRBJ1-5, the V gene TRBV5-1; TCRdb reports TRBD1, a call that lacks DNA to check it against. Germline CDR1 reads SGHRS; CDR2 reads YFSETQ. The CDR3 is 14 residues long. The chain's CDR3 is CASSPGNSNQPQHF.

The genes are TRBV30 and TRBJ2-5; TCRdb gives TRBD2 as the D gene, but with no DNA this cannot be confirmed. The CDR3 contains 14 residues. Looked up from germline, CDR1 is GTSNPN and CDR2 is SVGIG (reference sequence). CDR3 residues: CAWSLGTSAETQYF.

The V gene is TRBV6-5, the J gene TRBJ2-1; TCRdb gives TRBD2 as the D gene, but with no DNA this cannot be confirmed. Germline V lookup: CDR1 MNHEY, CDR2 SVGAGI. The CDR3 is 16 amino acids. The CDR3 sequence: CASSYRVAGGANEQFF.

The rearrangement links TRBV6-1 to TRBJ2-5; TCRdb gives TRBD2 as the D gene, but with no DNA this cannot be confirmed. Germline CDR1 is MNHNS and CDR2 is SASEGT. This CDR3 is built from 15 residues. CDR3 loop: CASSVGTSGFVTQYF.

The gene calls are TRBV20-1 and TRBJ1-1. Germline V gene lookup returns CDR1 DFQATT and CDR2 SNEGSKA (reference sequence). CDR3 length: 15 amino acids. The CDR3: CSARHQGGRNTEAFF.

This chain connects TRBV7-9 to TRBJ2-5; the D call of TRBD2 rests on TCRdb alone, since no DNA is present to check it. The germline CDR1 and CDR2 sequences are SEHNR and FQNEAQ (reference sequence). CDR3 length: 14 residues. CDR3 in amino acids: CASSFRRGLETQYF.

V usage is TRBV7-9 and J usage is TRBJ1-2; TCRdb outputs TRBD1, but without DNA this stays unchecked. The CDR3 runs to 14 residues. The V gene's germline CDR1 is SEHNR and CDR2 FQNEAQ (reference sequence). CDR3 protein: CASSLMQGWDGYTF.

The chain joins TRBV6-1 to TRBJ2-7; TCRdb gives TRBD1 as the D gene, but with no DNA this cannot be confirmed. Germline assignment: CDR1 MNHNS and CDR2 SASEGT. This CDR3 is 15 amino acids long. CDR3 region: CASGAKGVPPYEQYF.

The chain is built from TRBV28 and TRBJ1-4; TCRdb gives TRBD1 as the D gene, but with no DNA this cannot be confirmed. The CDR3 runs to 14 residues. Germline values: CDR1 MDHEN, CDR2 SYDVKM. CDR3 sequence reads: CASRPQGAGEKLFF.

This chain connects TRBV7-9 to TRBJ1-1; the D call from TCRdb, TRBD1, cannot be confirmed without DNA. The CDR3 has 16 residues. The germline CDR1 and CDR2 sequences are SEHNR and FQNEAQ (reference sequence). The CDR3 reads CASSFFGQGALAEAFF.

The chain links TRBV5-1 to TRBJ2-1; TCRdb's D gene call, TRBD2, goes unchecked for lack of DNA. Germline V gene data show CDR1 as SGHRS and CDR2 as YFSETQ. The CDR3 has 17 residues. The CDR3 is CASSLGVSPSSYNEQFF.

The V gene is TRBV7-8, the J gene TRBJ2-1; TCRdb gives TRBD1 as the D gene, but with no DNA this cannot be confirmed. Germline assignment: CDR1 SGHVS and CDR2 FQNEAQ. There are 13 residues in the CDR3. CDR3 loop: CASSRDSGNEQFF.

The V call is TRBV3-1, the J call TRBJ2-3; TCRdb's D call, TRBD2, is unchecked because there is no DNA. Germline CDR1 and CDR2: LGHDT and YNNKEL (reference sequence). The CDR3 spans 15 residues. The CDR3 reads CASSQASGYTDTQYF.

This chain uses TRBV7-6 with TRBJ1-2. Germline V lookup: CDR1 SGHVS, CDR2 FNYEAQ. This CDR3 comprises 21 residues. This CDR3 is CASSLTTQSNALKRHNYGYTF. The full variable domain, rest sourced from reference TRBV7-6 and TRBJ1-2, is GAGVSQSPRYKVTKRGQDVALRCDPISGHVSLYWYRQALGQGPEFLTYFNYEAQQDKSGLPNDRFSAERPEGSISTLTIQRTEQRDSAMYRCASSLTTQSNALKRHNYGYTFGSGTRLTVV.